The entry that follows covers one T cell receptor beta chain sequence. The antigen is unknown. The entry originates in a study of CD8 T cells in ankylosing spondylitis. General study points: It was reported that disease-linked clones were significantly enriched in matched ankylosing spondylitis synovial fluid.

Germline CDR1 SGHRS, CDR2 YFSETQ. The CDR3 contains 18 residues. Unmatched junction bases numbered 9, after V lost 1 base and J lost 0 bases. TCRdb reanalysed the 5' RACE reads using MiXCR and keeps one entry per CDR3 protein. The sample holds roughly 140,000 distinct CDR3 sequences, more than 40% seen once. The sequenced sample consisted of synovial fluid, either unsorted or a sorted T cell fraction (not recorded which). The chain uses TRBV5-1 and TRBJ2-3; 9 nucleotides agree with TRBD1. The origin of this receptor is a male donor with ankylosing spondylitis. The CDR3 here is CASSLTNRTGASTDTQYF. DNA for the CDR3: TGCGCCAGCAGCTTGACCAACAGGACAGGGGCCAGCACAGATACGCAGTATTTT.